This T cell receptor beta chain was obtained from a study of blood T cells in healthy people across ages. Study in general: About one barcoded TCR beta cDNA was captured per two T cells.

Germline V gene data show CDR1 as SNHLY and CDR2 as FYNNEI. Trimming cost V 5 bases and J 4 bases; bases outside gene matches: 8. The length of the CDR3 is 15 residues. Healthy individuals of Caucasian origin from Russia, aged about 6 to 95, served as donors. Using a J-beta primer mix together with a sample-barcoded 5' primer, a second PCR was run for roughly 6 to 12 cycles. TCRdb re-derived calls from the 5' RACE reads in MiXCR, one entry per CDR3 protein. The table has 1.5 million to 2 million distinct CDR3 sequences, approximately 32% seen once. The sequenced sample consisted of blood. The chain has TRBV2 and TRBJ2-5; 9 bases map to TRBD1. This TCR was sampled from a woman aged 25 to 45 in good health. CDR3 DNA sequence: TGTGCCAGCAGTCCACACGGACAGGGGTTAGAGACCCAGTACTTC. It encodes CASSPHGQGLETQYF.